Shown below are 27 T cell receptor beta chains from a single sample sequenced in a study of vaccination and CD4 T cells after COVID-19. Which antigens these TCRs recognize remains unknown. Treatment specified: roughly nine-day PBMC culture with coronavirus spike peptide pools or control peptides (ViraFEST assay). At the Johns Hopkins FTIC core, DNA taken from cultured CD4+ T cells was sequenced by way of the Oncomine TCR Beta short-read assay. TCRdb used MiXCR to reprocess the PCR reads, holding one entry per CDR3 protein. The sample has 4,000 to 4,500 distinct CDR3 sequences; about 20% are singletons. The sequenced material came from CD4+ T cells from blood, cultured in vitro. The receptors derive from a human donor who had recovered from COVID-19.

This clonotype was picked up a small number of times. The rearrangement uses TRBV7-9 and TRBJ1-1; D is unclear. The germline CDR1 and CDR2 sequences are SEHNR and FQNEAQ (reference sequence). V was trimmed by 7 bases and J by 0 bases, leaving 9 bases between them. This CDR3 has 13 residues. The CDR3 region is CASTRTVNTEAFF. The CDR3, as DNA: TGTGCCAGCACACGAACGGTGAACACTGAAGCTTTCTTT.

V usage is TRBV18 and J usage is TRBJ1-6; TRBD1 agrees at 8 bases. V was pared by 4 bases and J by 8 bases, with 16 bases of the junction left unmatched. This CDR3 comprises 18 residues. In germline, CDR1 is KGHSH, CDR2 LQKENI. CDR3: CASSLSPTGGGYYSPLHF. The CDR3 DNA reads as TGTGCCAGCTCACTATCACCCACAGGGGGGGGATATTATTCACCCCTCCACTTT.

Within the sample, this clonotype is medium-sized. This rearrangement joins TRBV12-3 or TRBV12-4 to TRBJ1-1, with D uncertain. The V end lost 7 bases, the J end lost 4 bases, and 16 bases lay between the germline ends. The CDR3 extends over 14 amino acids. This chain's CDR3 is CASTNLLGSTEAFF. The CDR3 DNA reads TGTGCCAGCACCAACCTACTGGGGAGCACTGAAGCTTTCTTT.

The rearrangement links TRBV7-9 to TRBJ1-1; D unclear. The CDR3 loop spans 14 amino acids. The germline V and J ends were trimmed by 5 bases and 5 bases, with 15 bases remaining between them. CDR1 is SEHNR and CDR2 is FQNEAQ in the germline V gene (reference sequence). The CDR3: CASSLNTEWTEAFF. DNA of the CDR3: TGTGCCAGCAGCCTAAACACCGAGTGGACTGAAGCTTTCTTT.

This clonotype turned up a few times. The chain couples TRBV6-1 to TRBJ1-2; the match to TRBD1 covers 10 bases. The germline V gene encodes CDR1 MNHNS and CDR2 SASEGT. CDR3 length: 13 amino acids. V was clipped by 6 bases and J by 4 bases; unmatched bases: 2. This CDR3 is CASRDRGGYGYTF. The CDR3 DNA is TGTGCCAGCAGGGACAGGGGGGGCTATGGCTACACCTTC.

This clonotype is termed hyperexpanded. This rearrangement joins TRBV28 to TRBJ1-3; no clear D. The CDR3 extends over 11 amino acids. Looked up from germline, CDR1 is MDHEN and CDR2 is SYDVKM. V was shortened by 8 bases and J by 4 bases, with 6 bases between the two germline ends. CDR3 in amino acids: CASGEGNTIYF. The CDR3 region has the DNA TGTGCCAGCGGGGAGGGAAACACCATATATTTT.

This clonotype was seen more than once but under ten times. J is TRBJ2-7 and V is TRBV10-1; the match to TRBD1 covers 7 bases. The V and J ends lost 2 bases and 2 bases, in that order; junction bases with no gene match: 3. This CDR3 is 14 amino acids long. Germline-derived CDR1 and CDR2 are WNHNN and SYGVQD (reference sequence). The DNA of the CDR3 is TGCGCCAGCAGTGAGGCTACAGGGGCCTACGAGCAGTACTTC. Amino acid sequence: CASSEATGAYEQYF.

The chain couples TRBV6-7 to TRBJ2-5; 14 nucleotides align to TRBD2. TRBV6-7 is an ORF; its function is uncertain. Losses at the gene ends were 5 bases for V and 5 bases for J; bases not matched to a gene: 4. There are 15 residues in the CDR3. CDR3 nucleotides: TGTGCCAGCAGTCAGAGACTAGCGGGGGGGGAGACCCAGTACTTC. Translation gives CASSQRLAGGETQYF.

This clonotype was counted a few times. The J gene is TRBJ1-6, the V gene TRBV30; perhaps TRBD1 as D (6 bases). The V end was cut by 3 bases, the J end by 6 bases, with 12 bases between. This CDR3 is 14 amino acids long. The germline V gene encodes CDR1 GTSNPN and CDR2 SVGIG (reference sequence). The CDR3 nucleotides read TGTGCCTGGAGCGTAGGACAGACTAATTCACCCCTCCACTTT. Protein: CAWSVGQTNSPLHF.

This clonotype is medium-sized (0.01 to 0.1%). The chain is built from TRBV10-3 and TRBJ1-2, with a tentative D call TRBD1 (6 bases). This CDR3 has 12 amino acids. In germline, CDR1 is ENHRY, CDR2 SYGVKD. The V and J ends lost 3 bases and 5 bases respectively, with 7 bases between them. CDR3 sequence reads: CAISEQGYGYTF. The CDR3 nucleotides read TGTGCCATCAGTGAACAGGGTTATGGCTACACCTTC.

This rearrangement joins TRBV6-5 to TRBJ2-3; possible D gene TRBD2, 7 bases. V lost 0 bases to trimming and J lost 5 bases, with 24 bases between them. This CDR3 region has 19 residues. CDR1 MNHEY and CDR2 SVGAGI come from the germline V gene. CDR3 sequence reads: CASSYSLPASGGGLDTQYF. As DNA, the CDR3 is TGTGCCAGCAGTTACTCCTTGCCGGCTTCGGGGGGCGGCTTAGATACGCAGTATTTT.

This clonotype has more than one count but fewer than ten. The CDR3 DNA follows: TGTGCCAGCAGCTCCCGGACAGTGTCGGTCAACGAGCAGTACTTC. Translated, it gives CASSSRTVSVNEQYF. V is TRBV11-2 and J is TRBJ2-7; weak D call: TRBD1 (6 bases). V lost 4 bases, J lost 5 bases, and 18 bases lay in between. CDR1 is SGHAT, CDR2 FQNNGV, per germline. This CDR3 contains 15 residues.

About this clonotype itself: One base away lies a much larger clone, so this may be a sequencing read error. The chain combines TRBV27 with TRBJ1-6; TRBD1 matches 7 bases. This CDR3 is 16 amino acids long. CDR1 and CDR2 from the germline V gene are MNHEY and SMNVEV (reference sequence). V shed 6 bases and J 6 bases; nucleotides not matched to a gene: 11. The CDR3 DNA reads as TGTGCCAGCAGCCCGATGACAGGGTACGGTAATTCACCCCTCCACTTT. Protein sequence: CASSPMTGYGNSPLHF.

This clonotype is deemed medium-sized. The chain recombines TRBV7-9 with TRBJ1-1; D is possibly TRBD1 (5 bases). From germline, CDR1 is SEHNR and CDR2 FQNEAQ (reference sequence). This CDR3 has 15 amino acids. V lost 0 bases and J lost 5, with 13 bases in between. The CDR3, as DNA: TGTGCCAGCAGCTTAGCGCTAAGGGACGGAACTGAAGCTTTCTTT. Residues: CASSLALRDGTEAFF.

This clonotype is classed as medium-sized (0.01 to 0.1%). The chain employs TRBV6-1 and TRBJ1-1; D gene unclear. CDR3 size: 16 residues. With 2 bases removed from V and 8 bases from J, the gap between germline ends came to 21 bases. The germline V gene encodes CDR1 MNHNS and CDR2 SASEGT. The CDR3 DNA is TGTGCCAGCAGTGAACTTGCCCCTACCGTTGGGGTGGAAGCTTTCTTT. It encodes CASSELAPTVGVEAFF.

This clonotype was seen only a few times. The V call is TRBV20-1, the J call TRBJ2-1; tentative D call: TRBD2 (5 bases). Germline assignment: CDR1 DFQATT and CDR2 SNEGSKA (reference sequence). V dropped 4 bases and J dropped 5 bases, with 18 bases sitting between them. The CDR3 runs 15 residues. CDR3 sequence (DNA): TGCAGTGCTACTAAACTAGAGGACGCGGACAATGAGCAGTTCTTC. As protein: CSATKLEDADNEQFF.

This clonotype was recorded a few times. This chain connects TRBV18 to TRBJ1-3; TRBD1 aligns across 10 bases. In germline, CDR1 is KGHSH, CDR2 LQKENI. V trimming: 6 bases; J trimming: 7 bases; junction bases outside the gene matches: 9. This CDR3 comprises 15 residues. The CDR3 region is CASSRGQGQTNTIYF. CDR3 sequence (DNA): TGTGCCAGCTCCAGGGGACAGGGGCAAACGAACACCATATATTTT. Drawing the rest from reference TRBV18 and TRBJ1-3, the complete variable domain is NAGVMQNPRHLVRRRGQEARLRCSPMKGHSHVYWYRQLPEEGLKFMVYLQKENIIDESGMPKERFSAEFPKEGPSILRIQQVVRGDSAAYFCASSRGQGQTNTIYFGEGSWLTVV.

The rearrangement joins TRBV27 to TRBJ1-2; D gene ambiguous. Germline V CDR1 and CDR2: MNHEY, SMNVEV (reference sequence). The V gene lost 4 bases and the J gene lost 8 bases, with 11 bases spanning the gap. There are 12 residues in the CDR3. This chain's CDR3 is CASSSVTGGYTF. CDR3 nucleotide sequence: TGTGCCAGCAGTTCGGTGACGGGAGGCTACACCTTC.

By sample share, this clonotype is medium-sized. J is TRBJ2-7 and V is TRBV2; maybe TRBD1 (6 bases). V was cut by 5 bases and J by 3 bases, with 14 bases left in between. Germline V gene data show CDR1 as SNHLY and CDR2 as FYNNEI. The CDR3 runs to 14 residues. CDR3 residues: CASSPGQRRYEQYF. The CDR3 bases are TGTGCCAGCAGTCCGGGACAACGACGCTACGAGCAGTACTTC.

There are a few counts of this clonotype. The chain uses TRBV5-1 and TRBJ1-6, with D tentatively TRBD1 (6 bases). CDR1 SGHRS and CDR2 YFSETQ come from the germline V gene. Trimming took 4 bases from V and 3 from J, leaving 11 bases between them. The CDR3 extends over 15 amino acids. In DNA, the CDR3 is TGCGCCAGCAGCACCGGGACAAGCTATAATTCACCCCTCCACTTT. Translation: CASSTGTSYNSPLHF.

This clonotype is medium-sized. CDR3 in amino acids: CASGLSGNQPQHF. The CDR3 nucleotides read TGTGCCAGTGGCCTTTCCGGCAATCAGCCCCAGCATTTT. This chain joins TRBV19 and TRBJ1-5, with no clear D. V gave up 8 bases and J gave up 2 bases, with 10 bases separating them. Germline CDR1 is LNHDA and CDR2 is SQIVND (reference sequence). This CDR3 is built from 13 residues.

This clonotype is categorized as large. The rearrangement uses TRBV20-1 and TRBJ1-5; tentative D call: TRBD1 (5 bases). The V end was cut by 1 base, the J end by 6 bases, with 16 bases between. CDR3 length: 15 residues. Germline lookup yields CDR1 DFQATT and CDR2 SNEGSKA (reference sequence). CDR3 in amino acids: CSARVGAGHSQPQHF. In nucleotides, the CDR3 is TGCAGTGCTAGAGTAGGTGCGGGGCACAGTCAGCCCCAGCATTTT.

This clonotype was found a few times. The chain combines TRBV2 with TRBJ2-7; D might be TRBD1 (5 bases). V was cut by 6 bases and J by 0 bases, with 18 bases left in between. Germline CDR1 SNHLY, CDR2 FYNNEI. The CDR3 totals 16 residues. The chain's CDR3 is CASSDDSSSYSYEQYF. CDR3 DNA: TGTGCCAGCAGCGACGACAGTTCAAGTTACTCCTACGAGCAGTACTTC.

A few counts support this clonotype. V and J are TRBV11-2 and TRBJ2-1; D uncertain. Trimming cost V 0 bases and J 0 bases, with 6 bases left between them. The CDR3 has 15 amino acids. Germline loops: CDR1 SGHAT, CDR2 FQNNGV. In DNA, the CDR3 is TGTGCCAGCAGCTTAGATGGATACTCCTACAATGAGCAGTTCTTC. Protein sequence: CASSLDGYSYNEQFF.

This clonotype was detected only a few times. The J gene is TRBJ2-6, the V gene TRBV10-3, with a weak D call TRBD1 (5 bases). V was pared by 1 base and J by 0 bases, with 10 bases between. The CDR3 totals 17 residues. CDR1 and CDR2 (germline): ENHRY, SYGVKD. CDR3 nucleotide sequence: TGTGCCATCAGTGAGTTTACAGGAGCCTCTGGGGCCAACGTCCTGACTTTC. Translating gives CAISEFTGASGANVLTF.

A note on this clonotype: This may be a read error, as it is one base from a much larger clone. The chain combines TRBV19 with TRBJ1-1, with a weak D call TRBD1 (5 bases). CDR1 LNHDA and CDR2 SQIVND come from the germline V gene (reference sequence). This CDR3 contains 14 residues. This chain's CDR3 is CVSSRGTPNTEAFF. The CDR3 DNA sequence: TGTGTCAGTAGCAGAGGGACGCCTAACACTGAAGCTTTCTTT. The full variable domain, with the rest looked up from reference TRBV19 and TRBJ1-1, is DGGITQSPKYLFRKEGQNVTLSCEQNLNHDAMYWYRQDPGQGLRLIYYSQIVNDFQKGDIAEGYSVSREKKESFPLTVTSAQKNPTAFYLCVSSRGTPNTEAFFGQGTRLTVV.

J is TRBJ2-2 and V is TRBV6-1, with D possibly being TRBD2 (6 bases). This CDR3 spans 17 amino acids. V was cut by 5 bases and J by 6 bases, with 22 bases left in between. The germline V gene encodes CDR1 MNHNS and CDR2 SASEGT. This chain's CDR3 is CASSRGIGTPTAGELFF. CDR3 nucleotide sequence: TGTGCCAGCAGTCGCGGGATAGGGACTCCCACCGCCGGGGAGCTGTTTTTT.